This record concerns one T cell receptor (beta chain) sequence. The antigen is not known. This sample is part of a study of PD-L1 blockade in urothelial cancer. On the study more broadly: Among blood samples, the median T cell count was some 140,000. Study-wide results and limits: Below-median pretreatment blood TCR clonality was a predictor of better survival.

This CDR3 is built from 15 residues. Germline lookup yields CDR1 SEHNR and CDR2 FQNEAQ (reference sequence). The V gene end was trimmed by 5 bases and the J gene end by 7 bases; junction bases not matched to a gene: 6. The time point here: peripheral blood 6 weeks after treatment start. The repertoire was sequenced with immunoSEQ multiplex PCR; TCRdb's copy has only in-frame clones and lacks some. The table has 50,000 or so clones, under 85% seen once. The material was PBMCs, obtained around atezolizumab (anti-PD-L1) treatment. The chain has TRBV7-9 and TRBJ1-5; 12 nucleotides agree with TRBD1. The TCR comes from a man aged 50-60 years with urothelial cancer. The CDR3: CASSVGTGGEQPQHF. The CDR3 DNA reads TGTGCCAGCAGCGTCGGGACAGGGGGCGAACAGCCCCAGCATTTT. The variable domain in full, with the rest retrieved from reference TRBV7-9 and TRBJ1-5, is DTGVSQNPRHKITKRGQNVTFRCDPISEHNRLYWYRQTLGQGPEFLTYFQNEAQLEKSRLLSDRFSAERPKGSFSTLEIQRTEQGDSAMYLCASSVGTGGEQPQHFGDGTRLSIL.